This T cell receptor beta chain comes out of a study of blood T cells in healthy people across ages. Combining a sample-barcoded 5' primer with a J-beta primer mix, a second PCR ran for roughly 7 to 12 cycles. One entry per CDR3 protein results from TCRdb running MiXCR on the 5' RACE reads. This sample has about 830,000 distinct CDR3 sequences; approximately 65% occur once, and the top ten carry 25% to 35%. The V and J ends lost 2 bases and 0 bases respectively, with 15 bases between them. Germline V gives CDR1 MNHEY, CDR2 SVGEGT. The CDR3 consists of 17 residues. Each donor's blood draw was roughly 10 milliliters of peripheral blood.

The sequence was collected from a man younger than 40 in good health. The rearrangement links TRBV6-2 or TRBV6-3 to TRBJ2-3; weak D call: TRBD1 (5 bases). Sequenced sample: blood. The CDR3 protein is CASSYHGQGASTDTQYF. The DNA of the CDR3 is TGTGCCAGCAGTTACCACGGACAAGGGGCCAGCACAGATACGCAGTATTTT.